This T cell receptor (beta chain) derives from a study of beta chain features in type 1 diabetes. V shed 2 bases and J shed 3 bases, with 14 bases lying between them. Germline V gives CDR1 SGHTA, CDR2 FQGNSA. The CDR3 has 15 amino acids. The investigators reverse transcribed all of the isolated RNA, so they sequenced expressed TCRB transcripts. TCRdb's copy holds only in-frame clones and misses some; the assay was immunoSEQ multiplex PCR. The table has nearly 350,000 clones, around 9.3% seen once; the top ten hold roughly 0.99%. Study results and limitations: All four CD4+ subsets from Type 1 diabetes patients carried moderately but significantly shorter TCRB CDR3s.

About this clone: As yet, its antigen is unknown.

The V call is TRBV7-2, the J call TRBJ2-7; D may be TRBD1 (6 bases). This clonotype was obtained from a man in his thirties or forties with type 1 diabetes. The sequencing sample was made of central memory CD4+ T cells from blood. The chain's CDR3 is CASSLSRQEVYEQYF. Written as DNA, the CDR3 is TGTGCCAGCAGCTTATCCAGACAGGAAGTCTACGAGCAGTACTTC.